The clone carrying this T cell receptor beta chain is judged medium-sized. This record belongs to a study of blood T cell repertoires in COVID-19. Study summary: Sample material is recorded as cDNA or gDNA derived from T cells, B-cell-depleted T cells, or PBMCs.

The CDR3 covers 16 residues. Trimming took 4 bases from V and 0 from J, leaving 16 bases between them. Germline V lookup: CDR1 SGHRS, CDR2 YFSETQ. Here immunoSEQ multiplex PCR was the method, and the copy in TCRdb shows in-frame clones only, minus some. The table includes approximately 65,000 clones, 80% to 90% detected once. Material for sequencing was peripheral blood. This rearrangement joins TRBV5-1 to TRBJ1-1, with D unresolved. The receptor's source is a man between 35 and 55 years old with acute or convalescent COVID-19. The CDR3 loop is CASSPRGGVLNTEAFF. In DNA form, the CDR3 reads TGCGCCAGCAGCCCCCGCGGCGGGGTACTGAACACTGAAGCTTTCTTT. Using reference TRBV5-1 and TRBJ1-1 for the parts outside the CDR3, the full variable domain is KAGVTQTPRYLIKTRGQQVTLSCSPISGHRSVSWYQQTPGQGLQFLFEYFSETQRNKGNFPGRFSGRQFSNSRSEMNVSTLELGDSALYLCASSPRGGVLNTEAFFGQGTRLTVV.